The entry below gives a single TCR beta chain sequence along with its context. Its target is unknown. The data are from a study of a mutant IDH1 vaccine in newly diagnosed glioma. About the study: Patients got radiotherapy, temozolomide, or both beforehand, and most got both. Study-wide results and caveats: Pseudoprogression seemed unlinked to shifts in top peripheral T cell clonotypes.

In germline, CDR1 is MNHEY, CDR2 SVGAGI. The CDR3 loop spans 15 amino acids. V shed 5 bases and J 2 bases; nucleotides not matched to a gene: 5. Using immunoSEQ multiplex PCR, the repertoire was profiled, and TCRdb retains in-frame clones only, with some absent. Found here are tens of thousands of clones, 90% to 95% of them singletons; the top ten hold 9.2%. Time point denoted: baseline, week 1 (first vaccination visit). Treatment noted: pre-vaccination baseline after standard-of-care therapy. This TCR was recovered from a man aged 30-40 years with glioma. This specimen was PBMCs, taken from a glioma patient treated with radiotherapy, temozolomide or both. This chain joins TRBV6-5 and TRBJ2-7, with 11 bases that match TRBD2. The DNA for the CDR3 is TGTGCCAGCAGTAGGACTAGCGGGCCTACCTACGAGCAGTACTTC. It is translated as CASSRTSGPTYEQYF.